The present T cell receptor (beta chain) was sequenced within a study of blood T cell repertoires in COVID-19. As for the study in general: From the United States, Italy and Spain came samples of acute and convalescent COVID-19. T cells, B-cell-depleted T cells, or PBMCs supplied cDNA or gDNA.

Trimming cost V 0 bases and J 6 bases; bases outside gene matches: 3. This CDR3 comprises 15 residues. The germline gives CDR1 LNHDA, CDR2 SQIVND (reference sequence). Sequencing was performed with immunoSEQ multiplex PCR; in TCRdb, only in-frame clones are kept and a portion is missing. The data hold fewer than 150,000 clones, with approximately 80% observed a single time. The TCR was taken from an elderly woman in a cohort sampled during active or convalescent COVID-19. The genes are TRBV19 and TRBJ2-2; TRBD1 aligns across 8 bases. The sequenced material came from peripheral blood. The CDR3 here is CASSIDRGRAGELFF. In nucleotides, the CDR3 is TGTGCCAGTAGTATAGACAGGGGGCGGGCCGGGGAGCTGTTTTTT.